Below, 27 T cell receptor beta chains from the same sample are listed, as sequenced in a study of T cell changes during pregnancy in multiple sclerosis. Only in-frame clones appear in the TCRdb table, and some are missing; sequencing was by immunoSEQ multiplex PCR. The sample has about 45,000 clones, under 95% seen once. Sequencing was performed on CD8+ T cells from peripheral blood mononuclear cells, taken in the second trimester of pregnancy. The receptors were sampled from a female donor with multiple sclerosis, enrolled in a pregnancy study.

The chain has TRBV6-5 and TRBJ1-2, with 7 bases matching TRBD1. The junction had 9 bases not matched to a gene; V was cut back by 6 bases and J by 5 bases. The germline V gene encodes CDR1 MNHEY and CDR2 SVGAGI. The length of the CDR3 is 14 residues. The CDR3, as DNA: TGTGCCAGCAGGGGGACAGCCCTGAGATATGGCTACACCTTC. It yields the protein CASRGTALRYGYTF.

This chain joins TRBV9 and TRBJ2-2, with 12 positions matching TRBD2. The trim removed 3 bases at V and 5 bases at J, leaving 5 bases unmatched. CDR3 length: 16 residues. Germline CDR1 reads SGDLS; CDR2 reads YYNGEE. CDR3 coding DNA: TGTGCCAGCAGCGATGCTAGCGGGGGGGATACCGGGGAGCTGTTTTTT. It yields the protein CASSDASGGDTGELFF.

The CDR3 reads CASRGGGATGELFF. The CDR3 coding sequence is TGCGCCAGCAGGGGAGGGGGGGCTACCGGGGAGCTGTTTTTT. The chain employs TRBV4-3 and TRBJ2-2; D possibly corresponds to TRBD2 (7 bases). The CDR3 covers 14 residues. CDR1 is LGHNA and CDR2 is YSLEER in the germline V gene. V gave up 6 bases and J gave up 5 bases, with 13 bases separating them.

The chain couples TRBV11-2 to TRBJ1-6; 8 nucleotides line up with TRBD1. Germline V CDR1 and CDR2: SGHAT, FQNNGV. The CDR3 runs to 16 residues. V shed 4 bases and J 8 bases; nucleotides not matched to a gene: 10. CDR3 sequence reads: CASSSDRAREDSPLHF. CDR3 nucleotide sequence: TGTGCCAGCAGCTCGGACAGGGCCAGGGAAGATTCACCCCTCCACTTT.

The sample holds many counts of this clone. The rearrangement links TRBV4-3 to TRBJ2-7, with TRBD1 identical over 11 bases. Trimming at V came to 0 bases and at J to 3 bases, leaving 4 bases not matched to a gene. Germline CDR1 reads LGHNA; CDR2 reads YSLEER. This CDR3 spans 16 amino acids. CDR3: CASSQESGTGGYEQYF. The CDR3 DNA reads as TGCGCCAGCAGCCAAGAGTCCGGGACAGGGGGCTACGAGCAGTACTTC.

The chain links TRBV7-2 to TRBJ1-1, with 8 bases fitting TRBD1. The germline gives CDR1 SGHTA, CDR2 FQGNSA. The V segment lost 3 bases and the J segment 5 bases; nucleotides outside the gene matches: 11. The CDR3 extends over 16 amino acids. The CDR3 DNA reads as TGTGCCAGCAGCTTGGCAGGGGGCCTGTCTTATACTGAAGCTTTCTTT. This translates into CASSLAGGLSYTEAFF. Full variable domain (remainder filled in from reference TRBV7-2 and TRBJ1-1): GAGVSQSPSNKVTEKGKDVELRCDPISGHTALYWYRQSLGQGLEFLIYFQGNSAPDKSGLPSDRFSAERTGGSVSTLTIQRTQQEDSAVYLCASSLAGGLSYTEAFFGQGTRLTVV.

The J gene is TRBJ1-5, the V gene TRBV5-1, with TRBD1 identical over 8 bases. Germline V gene lookup returns CDR1 SGHRS and CDR2 YFSETQ. J lost 4 bases, V lost 0 bases, and 12 bases had no gene match. The CDR3 runs to 18 residues. The CDR3 spells CASSLAYRDRKTNQPQHF. The CDR3 DNA follows: TGCGCCAGCAGCTTGGCATACCGGGACAGGAAGACAAATCAGCCCCAGCATTTT. The complete variable domain, with remaining parts taken from reference TRBV5-1 and TRBJ1-5, reads KAGVTQTPRYLIKTRGQQVTLSCSPISGHRSVSWYQQTPGQGLQFLFEYFSETQRNKGNFPGRFSGRQFSNSRSEMNVSTLELGDSALYLCASSLAYRDRKTNQPQHFGDGTRLSIL.

The sample holds one count of this clone. The chain joins TRBV5-4 to TRBJ2-3; D call uncertain. Germline assignment: CDR1 SGHNT and CDR2 YYREEE (reference sequence). Trimming took 2 bases from V and 1 from J, leaving 11 bases between them. CDR3 size: 15 residues. CDR3 protein: CASSFAKRGTDTQYF. CDR3 DNA sequence: TGTGCCAGCAGCTTCGCCAAGCGCGGCACAGATACGCAGTATTTT.

The J gene is TRBJ2-2, the V gene TRBV4-2; 7 bases fit TRBD2. Trimming at V came to 0 bases and at J to 2 bases, leaving 9 bases not matched to a gene. In germline, CDR1 is LGHNA, CDR2 YNFKEQ. The CDR3 contains 18 residues. CDR3 sequence: CASSQDTQASGNTGELFF. CDR3 bases: TGTGCCAGCAGCCAAGATACCCAGGCTAGCGGTAACACCGGGGAGCTGTTTTTT.

The chain joins TRBV7-3 to TRBJ1-1; no clear D gene. The V end lost 3 bases, the J end lost 1 base, and 6 bases lay between the germline ends. Looked up from germline, CDR1 is SGHTA and CDR2 is FQGTGA. The CDR3 has 13 residues. CDR3 amino acids: CASSFRGNTEAFF. The DNA for the CDR3 is TGTGCCAGCAGCTTTCGAGGGAACACTGAAGCTTTCTTT.

The CDR3 DNA reads TGTGCCAGCAGTTACGTGGAGGGGCACTACGAGCAGTACTTC. Translating it yields CASSYVEGHYEQYF. This chain links TRBV6-5 with TRBJ2-7; perhaps TRBD2 as D (6 bases). Germline V CDR1 and CDR2: MNHEY, SVGAGI. This CDR3 has 14 amino acids. The ends were cut back, 2 bases at V and 3 bases at J, with 11 bases in the middle.

The chain recombines TRBV4-3 with TRBJ1-3; perhaps TRBD1 as D (5 bases). The CDR3 length is 16 residues. The germline CDR1 and CDR2 sequences are LGHNA and YSLEER. V gave up 0 bases and J gave up 0 bases, with 9 bases separating them. The CDR3 coding sequence is TGCGCCAGCAGCCAAGATTCAGGGCACTCTGGAAACACCATATATTTT. This gives the protein CASSQDSGHSGNTIYF.

V and J are TRBV5-1 and TRBJ2-1; a possible D gene is TRBD2 (5 bases). V gave up 0 bases and J gave up 7 bases, with 8 bases separating them. This CDR3 has 13 amino acids. In germline, CDR1 is SGHRS, CDR2 YFSETQ. As DNA, the CDR3 is TGCGCCAGCAGCTTGGCGGGGTCAAATGAGCAGTTCTTC. Its translation: CASSLAGSNEQFF.

This chain links TRBV14 with TRBJ2-3; TRBD2 is a possible D gene (5 bases). V was trimmed by 4 bases and J by 5 bases, leaving 19 bases between them. This CDR3 has 16 residues. Germline assignment: CDR1 SGHDN and CDR2 FVKESK. The DNA for the CDR3 is TGTGCCAGCAGCCCCTCCGGGGTGGGCTTAAGAGATACGCAGTATTTT. Protein sequence: CASSPSGVGLRDTQYF.

The V call is TRBV7-9, the J call TRBJ1-1, with 7 bases aligning to TRBD1. Germline-derived CDR1 and CDR2 are SEHNR and FQNEAQ (reference sequence). Trimming at V came to 8 bases and at J to 0 bases, leaving 3 bases not matched to a gene. The CDR3 runs to 13 residues. The CDR3 nucleotides read TGTGCCAGCGAGACAGGGTTGAACACTGAAGCTTTCTTT. It is translated as CASETGLNTEAFF.

The V and J genes are TRBV11-2 and TRBJ2-2; no clear D gene. Germline V lookup: CDR1 SGHAT, CDR2 FQNNGV. V was pared by 1 base and J by 5 bases, with 5 bases between. The CDR3 is 13 residues long. The CDR3 DNA reads as TGTGCCAGCAGCTTAGCAGTGACCGGGGAGCTGTTTTTT. As protein: CASSLAVTGELFF.

The chain recombines TRBV4-1 with TRBJ1-2; 9 bases are shared with TRBD1. V dropped 0 bases and J dropped 8; count of bases not matched to a gene: 4. CDR1 and CDR2 from the germline V gene are MGHRA and YSYEKL. The CDR3 has 14 amino acids. The CDR3, as DNA: TGCGCCAGCAGCCAAGATACAGGGGGCGAAGGCTACACCTTC. Amino acids: CASSQDTGGEGYTF.

The DNA of the CDR3 is TGTGCTAGTGGTCCTCCCCATGGCTACACCTTC. It is translated as CASGPPHGYTF. The chain has TRBV12-5 and TRBJ1-2; D uncertain. Trimming pared 5 bases from V and 6 bases from J, leaving 7 bases between. Germline-derived CDR1 and CDR2 are LGHNT and FRNRAP. The CDR3 is 11 amino acids.

This chain connects TRBV6-5 to TRBJ2-7; 9 bases agree with TRBD1. CDR3 length equals 13 residues. J was trimmed by 7 bases and V by 7 bases; bases with no gene match: 8. CDR1 is MNHEY, CDR2 SVGAGI, per germline. The DNA for the CDR3 is TGTGCCAGCAATCGGGACAGGGTGGAGGAGCAGTACTTC. This encodes CASNRDRVEEQYF.

The chain carries TRBV29-1 and TRBJ1-2; D perhaps matches TRBD1 (5 bases). Germline V gene data show CDR1 as SQVTM and CDR2 as ANQGSEA. This CDR3 comprises 13 residues. V lost 4 bases and J lost 5, with 14 bases in between. For the CDR3, the DNA is TGCAGCGTTGTTGTCGGGGGAGGGTATGGCTACACCTTC. Translating it yields CSVVVGGGYGYTF.

The gene calls are TRBV4-1 and TRBJ2-5; D perhaps matches TRBD2 (5 bases). V lost 0 bases and J lost 3, with 8 bases in between. CDR1 MGHRA and CDR2 YSYEKL come from the germline V gene. CDR3 size: 14 residues. In DNA form, the CDR3 reads TGCGCCAGCAGCCAAGATTCCGGGGAAGAGACCCAGTACTTC. Encoded protein: CASSQDSGEETQYF.

The chain is built from TRBV7-7 and TRBJ1-1; D possibly corresponds to TRBD1 (5 bases). CDR3 length: 13 amino acids. The germline V gene has CDR1 SSHAT and CDR2 FNYEAQ (reference sequence). The ends were cut back, 5 bases at V and 6 bases at J, with 13 bases in the middle. The CDR3 loop is CASSPGLSAEAFF. CDR3 bases: TGTGCCAGCAGCCCAGGGTTAAGCGCTGAAGCTTTCTTT.

The gene calls are TRBV19 and TRBJ2-7; D might be TRBD1 (6 bases). Deletions cut 1 base from V and 0 bases from J, with 10 bases between. Germline loops: CDR1 LNHDA, CDR2 SQIVND (reference sequence). The CDR3 spans 15 residues. The CDR3, as DNA: TGTGCCAGTAGTATAGCCCAGGACAGCTCCTACGAGCAGTACTTC. It encodes CASSIAQDSSYEQYF.

The chain carries TRBV13 and TRBJ2-1; 8 positions agree with TRBD1. Trimming took 5 bases from V and 14 from J; bases not matched to a gene: 11. The CDR3 has 13 amino acids. Germline-derived CDR1 and CDR2 are PRHDT and FYEKMQ (reference sequence). CDR3 loop: CASSPRQGAREFF. The CDR3, as DNA: TGTGCCAGCAGCCCACGGCAGGGGGCGAGGGAGTTCTTC. Full variable domain (outside the CDR3, taken from reference TRBV13 and TRBJ2-1): AAGVIQSPRHLIKEKRETATLKCYPIPRHDTVYWYQQGPGQDPQFLISFYEKMQSDKGSIPDRFSAQQFSDYHSELNMSSLELGDSALYFCASSPRQGAREFFGPGTRLTVL.

V gene TRBV11-2 combines with J gene TRBJ2-7, with 7 bases fitting TRBD1. Germline V gene lookup returns CDR1 SGHAT and CDR2 FQNNGV. The V segment lost 5 bases and the J segment 5 bases; nucleotides outside the gene matches: 6. The CDR3 is 13 residues long. The CDR3, as DNA: TGTGCCAGCAGCCCACCCGGGACAGACGAGCAGTACTTC. Translation: CASSPPGTDEQYF. Combining the CDR3 with reference TRBV11-2 and TRBJ2-7 gives the whole variable domain EAGVAQSPRYKIIEKRQSVAFWCNPISGHATLYWYQQILGQGPKLLIQFQNNGVVDDSQLPKDRFSAERLKGVDSTLKIQPAKLEDSAVYLCASSPPGTDEQYFGPGTRLTVT.

The V and J genes are TRBV4-3 and TRBJ2-7, with 9 bases identical to TRBD2. The germline gives CDR1 LGHNA, CDR2 YSLEER. V lost 0 bases, J lost 2 bases, and 5 bases stayed unmatched. The CDR3 length is 16 residues. DNA for the CDR3: TGCGCCAGCAGCCAAGAACCCAGCGGGGGGACCTACGAGCAGTACTTC. It yields the protein CASSQEPSGGTYEQYF.

This chain joins TRBV7-9 and TRBJ2-1, with 8 nucleotides matching TRBD2. CDR1 is SEHNR and CDR2 is FQNEAQ in the germline V gene (reference sequence). V lost 4 bases, J lost 6 bases, and 2 bases stayed unmatched. The CDR3 length is 13 residues. The CDR3 DNA sequence: TGTGCCAGCAGCTCGCGGGGGGTCAATGAGCAGTTCTTC. Residues: CASSSRGVNEQFF. The full variable domain, with the rest looked up from reference TRBV7-9 and TRBJ2-1, is DTGVSQNPRHKITKRGQNVTFRCDPISEHNRLYWYRQTLGQGPEFLTYFQNEAQLEKSRLLSDRFSAERPKGSFSTLEIQRTEQGDSAMYLCASSSRGVNEQFFGPGTRLTVL.